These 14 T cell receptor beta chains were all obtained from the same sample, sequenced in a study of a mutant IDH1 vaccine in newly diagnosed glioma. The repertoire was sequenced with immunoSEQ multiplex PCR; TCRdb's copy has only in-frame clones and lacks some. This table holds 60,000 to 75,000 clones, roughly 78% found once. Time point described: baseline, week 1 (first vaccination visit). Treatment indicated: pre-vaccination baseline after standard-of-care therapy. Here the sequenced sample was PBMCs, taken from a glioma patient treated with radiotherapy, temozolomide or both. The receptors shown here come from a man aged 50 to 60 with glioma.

The CDR3 DNA is TGCGCCAGCAGCCCCGAGGTTAACACTGAAGCTTTCTTT. It specifies CASSPEVNTEAFF. The gene calls are TRBV5-1 and TRBJ1-1, with D uncertain. V shed 4 bases and J shed 2 bases, with 9 bases lying between them. Per germline, CDR1 SGHRS and CDR2 YFSETQ. The CDR3 has 13 amino acids.

The CDR3 sequence: CASSTRQGPAQPQHF. The DNA of the CDR3 is TGCGCCAGCAGCACCCGACAGGGCCCAGCGCAGCCCCAGCATTTT. V is TRBV4-1 and J is TRBJ1-5, with 7 bases that match TRBD1. The germline CDR1 and CDR2 sequences are MGHRA and YSYEKL. The CDR3 spans 15 residues. Losses at the gene ends were 5 bases for V and 7 bases for J; bases not matched to a gene: 11.

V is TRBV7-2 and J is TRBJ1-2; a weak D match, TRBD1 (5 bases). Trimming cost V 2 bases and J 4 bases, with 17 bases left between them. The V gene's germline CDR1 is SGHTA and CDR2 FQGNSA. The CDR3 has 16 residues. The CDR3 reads CASSLTDRGQAYGYTF. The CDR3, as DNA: TGTGCCAGCAGCTTAACAGACCGGGGCCAAGCCTATGGCTACACCTTC.

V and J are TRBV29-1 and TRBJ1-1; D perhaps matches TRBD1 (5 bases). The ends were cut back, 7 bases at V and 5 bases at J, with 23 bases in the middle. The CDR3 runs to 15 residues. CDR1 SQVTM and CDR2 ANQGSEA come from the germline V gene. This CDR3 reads CSGKYRNRRGTEAFF. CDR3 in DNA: TGCAGCGGGAAGTACAGAAATCGAAGGGGAACTGAAGCTTTCTTT.

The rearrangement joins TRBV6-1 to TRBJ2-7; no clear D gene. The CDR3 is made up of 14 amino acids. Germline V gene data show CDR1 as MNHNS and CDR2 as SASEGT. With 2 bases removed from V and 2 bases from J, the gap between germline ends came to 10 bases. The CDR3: CASSEFTAAYEQYF. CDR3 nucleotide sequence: TGTGCCAGCAGTGAATTCACCGCGGCCTACGAGCAGTACTTC.

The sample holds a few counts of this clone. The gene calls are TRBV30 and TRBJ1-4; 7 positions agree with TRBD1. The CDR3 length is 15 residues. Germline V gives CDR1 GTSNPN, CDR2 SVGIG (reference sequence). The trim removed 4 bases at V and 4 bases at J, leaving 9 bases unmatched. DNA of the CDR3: TGTGCCTGGAAAATCGGGGGACAGCGTAATGAAAAACTGTTTTTT. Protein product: CAWKIGGQRNEKLFF.

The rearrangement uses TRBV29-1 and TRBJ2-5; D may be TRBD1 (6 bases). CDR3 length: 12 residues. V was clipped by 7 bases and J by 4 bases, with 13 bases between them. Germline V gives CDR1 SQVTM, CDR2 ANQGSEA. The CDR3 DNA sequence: TGCAGCGCCGAGGGGGATTCAGAGACCCAGTACTTC. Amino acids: CSAEGDSETQYF.

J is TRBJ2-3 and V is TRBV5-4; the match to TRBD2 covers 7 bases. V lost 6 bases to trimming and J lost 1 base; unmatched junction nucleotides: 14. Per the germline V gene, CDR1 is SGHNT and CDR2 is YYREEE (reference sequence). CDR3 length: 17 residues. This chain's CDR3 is CASTPGGAGYRTDTQYF. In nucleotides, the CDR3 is TGTGCCAGCACCCCCGGAGGAGCGGGGTACCGCACAGATACGCAGTATTTT.

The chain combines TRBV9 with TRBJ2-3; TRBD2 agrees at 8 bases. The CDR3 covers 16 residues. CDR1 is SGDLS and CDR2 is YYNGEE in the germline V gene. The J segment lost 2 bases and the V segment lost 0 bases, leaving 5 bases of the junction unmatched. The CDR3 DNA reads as TGTGCCAGCAGCGTAGGCCCGCGGGGGGCCACAGATACGCAGTATTTT. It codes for CASSVGPRGATDTQYF.

The chain's CDR3 is CASSLFFRWGYGSGANVLTF. CDR3 sequence (DNA): TGCGCCAGCAGCTTGTTCTTTAGGTGGGGGTATGGCTCTGGGGCCAACGTCCTGACTTTC. The chain combines TRBV5-1 with TRBJ2-6; either TRBD1 or TRBD2 may fit D (5 bases each). Germline CDR1 SGHRS, CDR2 YFSETQ. This CDR3 spans 20 amino acids. Trimming removed 1 base at V and 0 bases at J, with 20 bases between.

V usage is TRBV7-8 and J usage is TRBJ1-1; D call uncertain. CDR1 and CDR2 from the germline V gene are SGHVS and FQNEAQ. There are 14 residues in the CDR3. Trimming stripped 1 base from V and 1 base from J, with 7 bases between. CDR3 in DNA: TGTGCCAGCAGCTTAGAAGGGAGGAACACTGAAGCTTTCTTT. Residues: CASSLEGRNTEAFF. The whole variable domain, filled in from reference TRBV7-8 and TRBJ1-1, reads GAGVSQSPRYKVAKRGQDVALRCDPISGHVSLFWYQQALGQGPEFLTYFQNEAQLDKSGLPSDRFFAERPEGSVSTLKIQRTQQEDSAVYLCASSLEGRNTEAFFGQGTRLTVV.

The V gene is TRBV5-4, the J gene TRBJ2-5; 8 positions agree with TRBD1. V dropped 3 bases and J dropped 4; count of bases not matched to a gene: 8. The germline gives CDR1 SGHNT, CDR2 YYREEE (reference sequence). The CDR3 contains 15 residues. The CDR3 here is CASSSGRGQGETQYF. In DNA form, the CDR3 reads TGTGCCAGCAGCTCCGGCAGGGGGCAGGGAGAGACCCAGTACTTC.

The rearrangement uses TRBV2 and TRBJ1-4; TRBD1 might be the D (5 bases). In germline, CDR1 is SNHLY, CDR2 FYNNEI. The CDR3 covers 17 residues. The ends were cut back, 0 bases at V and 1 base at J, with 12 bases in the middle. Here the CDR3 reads CASSEAARGRTNEKLFF. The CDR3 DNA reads TGTGCCAGCAGTGAAGCGGCGAGGGGAAGAACTAATGAAAAACTGTTTTTT.

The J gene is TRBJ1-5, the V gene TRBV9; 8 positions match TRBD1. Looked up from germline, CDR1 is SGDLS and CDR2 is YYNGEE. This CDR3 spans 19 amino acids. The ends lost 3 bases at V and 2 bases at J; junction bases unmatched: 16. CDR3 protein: CASSAIPQGDGFGNQPQHF. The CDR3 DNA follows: TGTGCCAGCAGCGCCATCCCACAGGGGGACGGTTTTGGCAATCAGCCCCAGCATTTT.